Listed below are T cell receptor beta chains from one sample, sequenced in a study of identical twins. MiXCR, applied by TCRdb to the 5' RACE reads, yields one record per CDR3 protein. The sample shows under 1 million distinct CDR3 sequences, around 12% of them seen only once. These sequences were also reported in another study, on yellow fever vaccine responses in identical twins.

Sequenced: PBMCs. Receptors originate from a woman aged 18-29 years in good health. Each CDR3 is given with its conserved first and last residue. The D gene is left open where the match is weak. Expanded clones get a size class; other rows say once, few or many, or leave the size out.

TRBV29-1	.	few	TRBJ1-1	CSVGARTEAFF	TGCAGCGTAGGGGCCAGGACTGAAGCTTTCTTT
TRBV11-2	.	.	TRBJ2-2	CASSPNRDGDTGELFF	TGTGCCAGCAGCCCTAACAGGGACGGGGACACCGGGGAGCTGTTTTTT
TRBV18	TRBD2	.	TRBJ2-1	CASSPTVGGNNEQFF	TGTGCCAGCTCACCCACAGTGGGAGGGAACAATGAGCAGTTCTTC
TRBV20-1	TRBD2	.	TRBJ2-5	CSASSPAGDLETQYF	TGCAGTGCCTCCTCGCCAGCGGGGGATTTAGAGACCCAGTACTTC
TRBV2	TRBD1	few	TRBJ2-7	CASSGPGQGLMGSYEQYF	TGTGCCAGCAGTGGGCCGGGACAGGGGCTGATGGGGTCCTACGAGCAGTACTTC
TRBV4-1	.	.	TRBJ2-5	CASSQDGHRQETQYF	TGCGCCAGCAGCCAAGATGGACACCGCCAAGAGACCCAGTACTTC
TRBV11-2	.	many	TRBJ1-6	CASSSNRVLNSPLHF	TGTGCCAGCAGCTCCAATCGGGTTCTGAATTCACCCCTCCACTTT
TRBV20-1	TRBD1	few	TRBJ2-7	CSASLPTGAGYEQYF	TGCAGTGCTAGCCTCCCGACAGGGGCGGGTTACGAGCAGTACTTC
TRBV5-1	TRBD1	.	TRBJ2-6	CASSPAGQGTGANVLTF	TGCGCCAGCAGCCCCGCGGGACAGGGTACTGGGGCCAACGTCCTGACTTTC
TRBV5-1	TRBD1	few	TRBJ2-7	CASNPTGDRAYEQYF	TGCGCCAGCAACCCAACAGGGGACAGGGCCTACGAGCAGTACTTC
TRBV7-9	.	.	TRBJ2-1	CASSIPTPYNEQFF	TGTGCCAGCAGCATTCCAACCCCCTACAATGAGCAGTTCTTC
TRBV10-1	TRBD1	few	TRBJ2-1	CASIVRGPRTGSSYNEQFF	TGCGCCAGTATCGTCAGGGGCCCCAGGACAGGGAGCTCCTACAATGAGCAGTTCTTC
TRBV29-1	TRBD2	.	TRBJ2-1	CSVEKTSVNEQFF	TGCAGCGTTGAAAAAACTAGCGTCAATGAGCAGTTCTTC
TRBV2	.	few	TRBJ2-1	CASSSVYSYNEQFF	TGTGCCAGCAGTAGCGTTTACTCCTACAATGAGCAGTTCTTC
TRBV24-1	.	.	TRBJ1-1	CATREEGHTEAFF	TGTGCCACCAGGGAAGAGGGGCACACTGAAGCTTTCTTT
TRBV15	.	.	TRBJ2-2	CATSRDVVGAGRFTGELFF	TGTGCCACCAGCAGAGATGTTGTAGGGGCGGGGCGCTTCACCGGGGAGCTGTTTTTT
TRBV9	.	few	TRBJ2-7	CASSVVAGGYEQYF	TGTGCCAGCAGCGTAGTGGCAGGGGGGTACGAGCAGTACTTC
TRBV2	TRBD1	few	TRBJ2-5	CASSSSRTGGRETQYF	TGTGCCAGCAGTTCAAGTAGGACAGGGGGCAGGGAGACCCAGTACTTC
TRBV11-1	TRBD2	.	TRBJ2-2	CASSLRLAGGSIRQGSAGELFF	TGTGCCAGCAGCTTGCGACTAGCGGGAGGGTCCATTAGACAAGGGTCCGCCGGGGAGCTGTTTTTT
TRBV5-5	.	few	TRBJ2-2	CASRTGWAGELFF	TGTGCCAGCAGAACCGGGTGGGCCGGGGAGCTGTTTTTT
TRBV18	TRBD2	few	TRBJ2-1	CASSLSPSGISEQFF	TGTGCCAGCTCACTCTCGCCTAGCGGGATTTCTGAGCAGTTCTTC
TRBV20-1	TRBD2	few	TRBJ2-2	CSARGGSGGAYGELFF	TGCAGTGCTAGAGGGGGTAGCGGGGGGGCCTACGGGGAGCTGTTTTTT